The rows below give T cell receptor beta chains drawn from one sample of a study of cytomegalovirus exposure and HLA in healthy donors. The protocol was immunoSEQ multiplex PCR, while the TCRdb copy is restricted to in-frame clones and leaves out a portion. The repertoire has 210,000 or so clones, about 83% of them found once; the top ten carry about 9.4%. Sequenced sample: PBMCs. Every receptor here comes from a woman aged 50 to 60 in good health and CMV-seropositive. Both conserved end residues are part of each CDR3. Each record gives: CDR3 DNA, CDR3 protein, J gene, V gene, clone size, D gene. D genes are given only for firm matches. The size of a clone is reported for some rows only, either as once, few or many, or as a class for expanded clones.

TGTGCCACCAGCAGAGGTCGGGCAGGGGGCCAGCCCCAGCATTTT | CATSRGRAGGQPQHF | TRBJ1-5 | TRBV15 | . | TRBD1
TGTGCCAGCAGCCCGCCCTGGGGAGGTGAAGCTTTCTTT | CASSPPWGGEAFF | TRBJ1-1 | TRBV11-3 | . | .
TGTGCCTGGAGTGAACTGCAAGAGACCCAGTACTTC | CAWSELQETQYF | TRBJ2-5 | TRBV30 | . | .
TGTGCCAGCAGCGTAGAAGGACTAGGAACCACAGATACGCAGTATTTT | CASSVEGLGTTDTQYF | TRBJ2-3 | TRBV9 | . | TRBD2
TGTGCCATCAGTGAGTCAACTCTTTCAAGGGGGCCTAAAGCTTTCTTT | CAISESTLSRGPKAFF | TRBJ1-1 | TRBV10-3 | few | TRBD1
TGTGCCAGCTTACCTAGGCGGACAGGGGGCACAGATACGCAGTATTTT | CASLPRRTGGTDTQYF | TRBJ2-3 | TRBV2 | . | TRBD1
TGTGCCTGGAAAGGACAGGGGAATTCACCCCTCCACTTT | CAWKGQGNSPLHF | TRBJ1-6 | TRBV30 | . | TRBD1
TGTGCCAGCAACTCCGGGGGGACCGGGGAGCTGTTTTTT | CASNSGGTGELFF | TRBJ2-2 | TRBV7-3 | . | TRBD2
TGTGCCAGCAGCCCATTGACAGGGAGGTTCACTGAAGCTTTCTTT | CASSPLTGRFTEAFF | TRBJ1-1 | TRBV11-1 | . | TRBD1
TGTGCCAGCATCCTCTCAGGGGGCACTGAAGCTTTCTTT | CASILSGGTEAFF | TRBJ1-1 | TRBV11-2 | . | TRBD1
TGTGCCAGCAGTTACGCGTCTGGACAGGGGAACACTGAAGCTTTCTTT | CASSYASGQGNTEAFF | TRBJ1-1 | TRBV6-5 | few | TRBD1
TGTGCCAGCAGCCCCGGAGGGGTAACCTACGAGCAGTACTTC | CASSPGGVTYEQYF | TRBJ2-7 | TRBV7-9 | . | .
TGTGCCAGCAGTTTATCGTCTGCCAGGGCCTTGGTGGGGGATACGCAGTATTTT | CASSLSSARALVGDTQYF | TRBJ2-3 | TRBV27 | . | .
TGTGCCAGCAGCTCCTCAGGGATGAGTTCACCCCTCCACTTT | CASSSSGMSSPLHF | TRBJ1-6 | TRBV7-2 | . | .
TGCGCCAGCAGCTTAGCGGGGGGGCAAGAGCAGTTCTTC | CASSLAGGQEQFF | TRBJ2-1 | TRBV5-1 | . | TRBD2
TGTGCCAGCAGTTCGCATCGACAGGGACCTAATGAGCAGTTCTTC | CASSSHRQGPNEQFF | TRBJ2-1 | TRBV6-6 | once | TRBD1
TGTGCCAGCAGCACCCAAACAGGGTACTATGGCTACACCTTC | CASSTQTGYYGYTF | TRBJ1-2 | TRBV9 | once | .
TGTGCCAGCAGGTCCCAGTTGGCTGGAAACACCATATATTTT | CASRSQLAGNTIYF | TRBJ1-3 | TRBV27 | . | .
TGTGCCAGCAGCTTAGAAACAAGTACTGAAGCTTTCTTT | CASSLETSTEAFF | TRBJ1-1 | TRBV11-2 | . | .
TGCAGCGTTGAAGGTCTCCTAGATACGCAGTATTTT | CSVEGLLDTQYF | TRBJ2-3 | TRBV29-1 | . | .
TGTGCCATCAGTGACAGGACTAGCCGGGGTGAGCAGTTCTTC | CAISDRTSRGEQFF | TRBJ2-1 | TRBV10-3 | once | TRBD2
TGTGCCAGCATAATCACAGGGGGCGTGAATCAGCCCCAGCATTTT | CASIITGGVNQPQHF | TRBJ1-5 | TRBV19 | . | TRBD1
TGTGCCAGCAGTCGACTAGCGGGGGAAGGGGAGACCCAGTACTTC | CASSRLAGEGETQYF | TRBJ2-5 | TRBV6-4 | few | TRBD2
TGCGCCAGCAGCCCGCCGGGACAGGAGCTTCAGCCCCAGCATTTT | CASSPPGQELQPQHF | TRBJ1-5 | TRBV4-1 | . | TRBD1
TGTGCCAGCAGCATAGACAGGAGGCGCGGCTACACCTTC | CASSIDRRRGYTF | TRBJ1-2 | TRBV11-2 | . | .
TGTGCCAGCAGCTTAACGGGGGGAAAGGACATTCAGTACTTC | CASSLTGGKDIQYF | TRBJ2-4 | TRBV7-3 | . | .
TGTGCCAGCAGTTGGCGGACAGCCTACAATGAGCAGTTCTTC | CASSWRTAYNEQFF | TRBJ2-1 | TRBV27 | . | .
TGTGCCAGCAGCCGGACAGGGGACAATGAGCAGTTCTTC | CASSRTGDNEQFF | TRBJ2-1 | TRBV5-6 | few | TRBD1
TGTGCCAGCAGACCACAGGGGCGGATAGATTCACCCCTCCACTTT | CASRPQGRIDSPLHF | TRBJ1-6 | TRBV27 | . | TRBD1
TGTGCCAGCAGCGCGCGTGTTTGGACAGGGAACACTGAAGCTTTCTTT | CASSARVWTGNTEAFF | TRBJ1-1 | TRBV11-2 | . | TRBD1
TGTGCCAGCTCCCAAAGGGGGTCTGACGAGCAGTACTTC | CASSQRGSDEQYF | TRBJ2-7 | TRBV18 | . | .
TGTGCCTGGAGTGGAGGGAACTCCTACGAGCAGTACTTC | CAWSGGNSYEQYF | TRBJ2-7 | TRBV30 | . | .
TGTGCCACTACCGGGCGGGGACGCACTGAAGCTTTCTTT | CATTGRGRTEAFF | TRBJ1-1 | TRBV7-8 | . | .
TGCGCCAGCAGCCAAGGGACTAGGAGAGAGACCCAGTACTTC | CASSQGTRRETQYF | TRBJ2-5 | TRBV4-3 | . | TRBD2
TGCGCCAGCCGAGCGTCTGATTATCAGCCCCAGCATTTT | CASRASDYQPQHF | TRBJ1-5 | TRBV5-1 | . | .
TGTGCCAGCTCACCTCCAGGGGGCGAGTTTAATGGCTACACCTTC | CASSPPGGEFNGYTF | TRBJ1-2 | TRBV18 | . | TRBD1
TGTGCCAGCAGTCCCCGGACAGCCTCCTACGAGCAGTACTTC | CASSPRTASYEQYF | TRBJ2-7 | TRBV27 | . | .
TGCGCCAGCAGCCCTCAGACAGGGAACCGAGGCACTGAAGCTTTCTTT | CASSPQTGNRGTEAFF | TRBJ1-1 | TRBV5-1 | . | TRBD1
TGTGCCAGCAGCCACGGGGGACAGGATGGCTACACCTTC | CASSHGGQDGYTF | TRBJ1-2 | TRBV7-9 | . | TRBD1
TGTGCCAGCAGCTTGGGACAGCAAGAGACCCAGTACTTC | CASSLGQQETQYF | TRBJ2-5 | TRBV5-4 | . | .
TGTGCCAGCAGCTTCCGGGACAGGGGCCTTTGGGAGCAGTACTTC | CASSFRDRGLWEQYF | TRBJ2-7 | TRBV7-9 | . | TRBD1
TGTGCCAGCCATCGGGGGGGATCGAATCAGCCCCAGCATTTT | CASHRGGSNQPQHF | TRBJ1-5 | TRBV6-1 | once | .
TGTGCCAGCAGTCCAACAGGGGACTACGAGCAGTACTTC | CASSPTGDYEQYF | TRBJ2-7 | TRBV6-5 | . | TRBD1
TGTGCCAGCAGCCGGGACAGTAGCTCTGGAAACACCATATATTTT | CASSRDSSSGNTIYF | TRBJ1-3 | TRBV7-3 | . | TRBD1
TGTGCCAGCAGCCCTGGGACAATAACTAATGAAAAACTGTTTTTT | CASSPGTITNEKLFF | TRBJ1-4 | TRBV11-2 | . | .
TGTGCCACCAGCAAAATCCAGGGGGCAGGTTCCTACGAGCAGTACTTC | CATSKIQGAGSYEQYF | TRBJ2-7 | TRBV15 | . | TRBD1
TGCGCCAGCAGCTGGAATGGACTCATGAATGATGGCTACACCTTC | CASSWNGLMNDGYTF | TRBJ1-2 | TRBV5-1 | . | .
TGTGCCAGCAGTTACTCGACACTTGGGGAGCAGTTCTTC | CASSYSTLGEQFF | TRBJ2-1 | TRBV6-5 | . | .
TGTGCCAGCAGTTTTGGGGACAGGGGCGAGCAGTACTTC | CASSFGDRGEQYF | TRBJ2-7 | TRBV28 | . | TRBD1
TGTGCCAGCAGCCGACCACCGGGGGATGGCTACACCTTC | CASSRPPGDGYTF | TRBJ1-2 | TRBV4-2 | few | .
TGCAGCGTTGATGGTACGCCAGGGGCAGATACGCAGTATTTT | CSVDGTPGADTQYF | TRBJ2-3 | TRBV29-1 | . | .